These 28 T cell receptor beta chains came from one sample sequenced in a study of cytomegalovirus exposure and HLA in healthy donors. In the PCR, 60 Vbeta and 13 Jbeta primers were used. Method: immunoSEQ multiplex PCR; TCRdb's copy keeps in-frame clones and lacks some. The table lists about 120,000 clones, roughly 80% of them singletons. The sequenced sample was PBMCs. The receptor source for this set is a young man in good health and CMV-seropositive.

The table lists this clone with a count of one. The chain recombines TRBV4-1 with TRBJ2-3; D unresolved. Trimming cost V 7 bases and J 2 bases, with 10 bases left between them. The germline CDR1 and CDR2 sequences are MGHRA and YSYEKL. This CDR3 has 13 amino acids. The CDR3 DNA follows: TGCGCCAGCATGCCCGAGGACACAGATACGCAGTATTTT. Its protein is CASMPEDTDTQYF.

The rearrangement uses TRBV7-2 and TRBJ1-1; D uncertain. The CDR3 length is 15 residues. Trimming shortened V by 7 bases and J by 8 bases, and 23 bases separated the two germline ends. Per the germline V gene, CDR1 is SGHTA and CDR2 is FQGNSA. The chain's CDR3 is CASTSDFSVFSEAFF. CDR3 bases: TGTGCCAGCACCTCAGACTTTTCAGTTTTTTCGGAAGCTTTCTTT. The full variable domain, with the rest looked up from reference TRBV7-2 and TRBJ1-1, is GAGVSQSPSNKVTEKGKDVELRCDPISGHTALYWYRQSLGQGLEFLIYFQGNSAPDKSGLPSDRFSAERTGGSVSTLTIQRTQQEDSAVYLCASTSDFSVFSEAFFGQGTRLTVV.

The chain recombines TRBV5-4 with TRBJ2-7; D is unresolved. CDR3 length: 14 residues. V lost 1 base to trimming and J lost 2 bases, with 10 bases between them. Germline assignment: CDR1 SGHNT and CDR2 YYREEE (reference sequence). The CDR3 region has the DNA TGTGCCAGCAGCTTGATGAACTCCCCCTACGAGCAGTACTTC. It codes for CASSLMNSPYEQYF.

The V call is TRBV11-2, the J call TRBJ1-1; D unresolved. The ends were cut back, 6 bases at V and 1 base at J, with 12 bases in the middle. The CDR3 loop spans 14 amino acids. Germline V gene data show CDR1 as SGHAT and CDR2 as FQNNGV. CDR3 protein: CASRQPIRNTEAFF. CDR3 bases: TGTGCCAGCAGACAACCGATCAGGAACACTGAAGCTTTCTTT.

The chain employs TRBV30 and TRBJ2-7, with a possible D match to TRBD1 (6 bases). V lost 2 bases and J lost 2, with 16 bases in between. This CDR3 comprises 15 residues. The germline V gene encodes CDR1 GTSNPN and CDR2 SVGIG (reference sequence). CDR3: CAWSRPDRPPYEQYF. CDR3 nucleotides: TGTGCCTGGAGTCGCCCGGACAGACCACCCTACGAGCAGTACTTC.

This chain links TRBV6-1 with TRBJ2-2; maybe TRBD1 (5 bases). The CDR3 totals 17 residues. V lost 1 base and J 3 bases, leaving 15 bases between the germline ends. CDR1 and CDR2 (germline): MNHNS, SASEGT. Here the CDR3 reads CASSEVLGRVDTGELFF. The CDR3 DNA reads as TGTGCCAGCAGTGAAGTTTTAGGCAGGGTGGACACCGGGGAGCTGTTTTTT.

The rearrangement uses TRBV5-8 and TRBJ2-3; 11 bases are a match to TRBD2. CDR3 length: 18 residues. Trimming removed 0 bases from V and 2 bases from J; junction bases left unmatched: 8. The germline CDR1 and CDR2 sequences are SGHTS and YDEGEE. DNA of the CDR3: TGTGCCAGCAGCTTGGATCTCCCGACTAGCGGGATCACAGATACGCAGTATTTT. Translation: CASSLDLPTSGITDTQYF.

The chain is built from TRBV18 and TRBJ1-4; TRBD1 might be the D (6 bases). Trimming left V 1 base short and J 8 bases short, with 20 bases between. This CDR3 is 17 amino acids long. Germline CDR1 KGHSH, CDR2 LQKENI. CDR3 bases: TGTGCCAGCTCACCACAACCACCGGGACATATTCTAGAAAAACTGTTTTTT. As protein: CASSPQPPGHILEKLFF. The whole variable domain, filled in from reference TRBV18 and TRBJ1-4, reads NAGVMQNPRHLVRRRGQEARLRCSPMKGHSHVYWYRQLPEEGLKFMVYLQKENIIDESGMPKERFSAEFPKEGPSILRIQQVVRGDSAAYFCASSPQPPGHILEKLFFGSGTQLSVL.

The rearrangement links TRBV9 to TRBJ2-3, with D unresolved. Trimming took 4 bases from V and 2 from J, leaving 14 bases between them. The length of the CDR3 is 15 residues. From germline, CDR1 is SGDLS and CDR2 YYNGEE. CDR3 bases: TGTGCCAGCAGCAAACGACTTATGGACACAGATACGCAGTATTTT. Translated, it gives CASSKRLMDTDTQYF. Full variable domain (missing parts from reference TRBV9 and TRBJ2-3): DSGVTQTPKHLITATGQRVTLRCSPRSGDLSVYWYQQSLDQGLQFLIQYYNGEERAKGNILERFSAQQFPDLHSELNLSSLELGDSALYFCASSKRLMDTDTQYFGPGTRLTVL.

The chain is built from TRBV5-6 and TRBJ1-2; 10 bases are shared with TRBD1. The CDR3 has 15 residues. The ends lost 0 bases at V and 11 bases at J; junction bases unmatched: 10. Per the germline V gene, CDR1 is SGHDT and CDR2 is YYEEEE. Here the CDR3 DNA reads TGTGCCAGCAGCTTGGGCCCGGGACAGGGGATGCGGTACACCTTC. This encodes CASSLGPGQGMRYTF.

In the case of this clone: At one boundary the junction diverges from the germline segment, which might be a read error. This CDR3 is CATSRGREDTQYF. DNA of the CDR3: TGTGCCACCAGTCGGGGGAGGGAAGATACGCAGTATTTT. This rearrangement joins TRBV6-5 to TRBJ2-3; 7 bases line up with TRBD2. Per the germline V gene, CDR1 is MNHEY and CDR2 is SVGAGI. There are 13 residues in the CDR3.

The chain carries TRBV9 and TRBJ2-1; D may be TRBD2 (6 bases). Germline V gives CDR1 SGDLS, CDR2 YYNGEE. Trimming cost V 0 bases and J 2 bases, with 12 bases left between them. This CDR3 is built from 16 residues. The CDR3 DNA follows: TGTGCCAGCAGCGTAGTACCGGGAGTGACCTACAATGAGCAGTTCTTC. Its protein product is CASSVVPGVTYNEQFF.

The chain combines TRBV6-5 with TRBJ1-4; D ambiguous. The ends were cut back, 6 bases at V and 6 bases at J, with 8 bases in the middle. The CDR3 totals 12 residues. CDR1 is MNHEY, CDR2 SVGAGI, per germline. CDR3 nucleotide sequence: TGTGCCAGCAGCTCCCGGGATGAAAAACTGTTTTTT. Its protein product is CASSSRDEKLFF.

This clone was counted only a few times. The rearrangement links TRBV7-9 to TRBJ2-5; possible D gene TRBD2, 6 bases. Trimming took off 0 bases at V and 1 base at J, with 12 bases between the two ends. CDR3 length: 16 amino acids. Germline V gene data show CDR1 as SEHNR and CDR2 as FQNEAQ (reference sequence). The CDR3 bases are TGTGCCAGCAGCTTAGCGCTGGAGGGAGCCCAAGAGACCCAGTACTTC. It codes for CASSLALEGAQETQYF.

This clone showed up just a few times. This chain joins TRBV11-2 and TRBJ2-7, with 9 bases lining up with TRBD1. The germline V gene has CDR1 SGHAT and CDR2 FQNNGV. J was trimmed by 6 bases and V by 4 bases; bases with no gene match: 10. CDR3 length equals 15 residues. This chain's CDR3 is CASSSSGQGPREQYF. The CDR3 coding sequence is TGTGCCAGCAGCTCCTCGGGACAGGGCCCACGCGAGCAGTACTTC.

The J gene is TRBJ1-2, the V gene TRBV27; the D gene is possibly TRBD1 (5 bases). Trimming took off 2 bases at V and 4 bases at J, with 8 bases between the two ends. There are 13 residues in the CDR3. The germline V gene encodes CDR1 MNHEY and CDR2 SMNVEV (reference sequence). The CDR3 reads CASSLRGGYGYTF. The CDR3 coding sequence is TGTGCCAGCAGTTTAAGGGGCGGCTATGGCTACACCTTC.

This CDR3 is CASSLWSGSLSSTDTQYF. The CDR3 bases are TGTGCCAGCAGCTTATGGTCGGGATCATTATCTAGCACAGATACGCAGTATTTT. The V and J genes are TRBV7-2 and TRBJ2-3, with a weak D call TRBD2 (5 bases). Germline-derived CDR1 and CDR2 are SGHTA and FQGNSA. Between the trimmed V and J ends, which lost 2 bases and 0 bases, there was a span of 18 bases. This CDR3 is built from 18 residues.

V is TRBV7-9 and J is TRBJ1-5; D is perhaps TRBD1 (6 bases). V was clipped by 5 bases and J by 5 bases, with 19 bases between them. The CDR3 has 16 amino acids. Germline values: CDR1 SEHNR, CDR2 FQNEAQ (reference sequence). CDR3 coding DNA: TGTGCCAGCAGCGACCTCATCAGGGGCTTTTATCAGCCCCAGCATTTT. It yields the protein CASSDLIRGFYQPQHF.

The chain joins TRBV11-2 to TRBJ1-1; TRBD1 matches at 8 bases. This CDR3 contains 15 residues. Germline lookup yields CDR1 SGHAT and CDR2 FQNNGV. With V trimmed by 2 bases and J by 0 bases, 2 bases remained unmatched. CDR3 nucleotides: TGTGCCAGCAGCTTACAGGGGGCCTTGAACACTGAAGCTTTCTTT. Its protein product is CASSLQGALNTEAFF.

This chain links TRBV30 with TRBJ1-2; 11 positions match TRBD1. Trimming cost V 7 bases and J 4 bases; bases outside gene matches: 8. Germline assignment: CDR1 GTSNPN and CDR2 SVGIG (reference sequence). The CDR3 sequence is 14 residues long. CDR3 sequence (DNA): TGTGCCTCCTCATCCGGGACAGGGGGCTATGGCTACACCTTC. Its protein is CASSSGTGGYGYTF.

The chain recombines TRBV7-9 with TRBJ1-1; D remains ambiguous. The CDR3 totals 17 residues. Trimming took off 4 bases at V and 0 bases at J, with 18 bases between the two ends. Germline V lookup: CDR1 SEHNR, CDR2 FQNEAQ (reference sequence). CDR3 residues: CASSSLRPADMNTEAFF. Written as DNA, the CDR3 is TGTGCCAGCAGCTCGTTGAGGCCCGCGGATATGAACACTGAAGCTTTCTTT.

The rearrangement uses TRBV9 and TRBJ1-2; 8 bases agree with TRBD1. Germline CDR1 reads SGDLS; CDR2 reads YYNGEE. The trim removed 4 bases at V and 8 bases at J, leaving 10 bases unmatched. The CDR3 has 14 residues. The CDR3 loop reads CASSRDRGAGGYTF. The CDR3 nucleotides are TGTGCCAGCAGCAGAGACAGGGGCGCCGGGGGCTACACCTTC.

The chain has TRBV15 and TRBJ1-3; D may be TRBD1 (5 bases). V lost 5 bases, J lost 4 bases, and 21 bases lay in between. The CDR3 consists of 17 residues. Germline V gene lookup returns CDR1 LNHNV and CDR2 YYDKDF (reference sequence). In DNA form, the CDR3 reads TGTGCCACCAGCTGGCGCCACACAGGTCTCGGAGGAAACACCATATATTTT. Encoded protein: CATSWRHTGLGGNTIYF.

This chain connects TRBV5-4 to TRBJ1-1; D is uncertain. Trimming shortened V by 0 bases and J by 2 bases, and 11 bases separated the two germline ends. The CDR3 is made up of 15 amino acids. The germline V gene encodes CDR1 SGHNT and CDR2 YYREEE (reference sequence). The CDR3 loop is CASSLVDWDNTEAFF. DNA for the CDR3: TGTGCCAGCAGCTTGGTGGACTGGGATAACACTGAAGCTTTCTTT.

The J gene is TRBJ2-7, the V gene TRBV4-3, with D perhaps matching TRBD1 (6 bases). The V end lost 4 bases, the J end lost 2 bases, and 15 bases lay between the germline ends. In germline, CDR1 is LGHNA, CDR2 YSLEER. The CDR3 length is 15 residues. The CDR3 loop reads CASSLSVQGPYEQYF. CDR3 bases: TGCGCCAGCAGCCTGAGCGTACAGGGACCCTACGAGCAGTACTTC.

The gene calls are TRBV15 and TRBJ1-4, with TRBD1 identical over 9 bases. CDR3 size: 16 residues. The V and J ends lost 3 bases and 8 bases, in that order; junction bases with no gene match: 10. Germline lookup yields CDR1 LNHNV and CDR2 YYDKDF (reference sequence). The CDR3 DNA follows: TGTGCCACCAGCAGGTCGACAGGGGGTGGAGGCGAAAAACTGTTTTTT. It yields the protein CATSRSTGGGGEKLFF.

V usage is TRBV30 and J usage is TRBJ2-6; D is uncertain. Per germline, CDR1 GTSNPN and CDR2 SVGIG (reference sequence). With 3 bases removed from V and 0 bases from J, the gap between germline ends came to 6 bases. CDR3 length: 14 amino acids. CDR3 region: CAWSRSSGANVLTF. The CDR3 region has the DNA TGTGCCTGGAGCCGCAGCTCTGGGGCCAACGTCCTGACTTTC.

This clone has just a few counts. One end of the junction is discordant with germline, which a read error may explain. This chain connects TRBV7-9 to TRBJ2-7; maybe TRBD2 (5 bases). The germline CDR1 and CDR2 sequences are SEHNR and FQNEAQ (reference sequence). The CDR3 sequence is 15 residues long. The CDR3 loop is CSSSPPGSPFYEQYF. CDR3 DNA: TGTTCCAGCAGTCCCCCTGGGAGCCCCTTCTACGAGCAGTACTTC.